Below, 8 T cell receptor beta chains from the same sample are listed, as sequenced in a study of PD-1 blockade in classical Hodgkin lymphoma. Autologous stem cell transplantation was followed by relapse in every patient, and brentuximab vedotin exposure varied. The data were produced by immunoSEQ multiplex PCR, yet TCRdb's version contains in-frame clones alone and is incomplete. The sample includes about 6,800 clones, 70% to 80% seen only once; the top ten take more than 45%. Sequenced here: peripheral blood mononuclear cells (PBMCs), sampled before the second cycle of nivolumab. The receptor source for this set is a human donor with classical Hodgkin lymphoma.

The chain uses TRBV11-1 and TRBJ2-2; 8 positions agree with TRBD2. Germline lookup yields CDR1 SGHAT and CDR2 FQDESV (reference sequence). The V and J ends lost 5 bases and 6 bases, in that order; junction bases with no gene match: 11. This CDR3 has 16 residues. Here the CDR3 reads CASSPRGGHGPGELFF. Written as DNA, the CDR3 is TGTGCCAGCAGCCCGCGCGGGGGGCACGGACCCGGGGAGCTGTTTTTT.

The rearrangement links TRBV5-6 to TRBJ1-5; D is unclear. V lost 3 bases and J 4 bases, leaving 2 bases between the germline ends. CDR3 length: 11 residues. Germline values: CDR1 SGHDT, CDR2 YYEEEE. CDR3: CASSSNQPQHF. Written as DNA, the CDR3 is TGTGCCAGCAGCTCAAATCAGCCCCAGCATTTT.

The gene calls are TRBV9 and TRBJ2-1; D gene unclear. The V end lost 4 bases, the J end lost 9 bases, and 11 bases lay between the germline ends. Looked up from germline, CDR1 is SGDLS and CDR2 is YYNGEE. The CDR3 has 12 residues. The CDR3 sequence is CASSLDSAEQFF. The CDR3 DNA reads TGTGCCAGCAGCTTAGATTCCGCTGAGCAGTTCTTC.

The CDR3 sequence: CASSLFGTLSYEQYF. CDR3 nucleotide sequence: TGTGCCAGCAGTTTATTTGGCACACTCTCCTACGAGCAGTACTTC. This chain links TRBV28 with TRBJ2-7, with D unresolved. CDR3 length: 15 residues. V was trimmed by 1 base and J by 0 bases, leaving 10 bases between them. CDR1 MDHEN and CDR2 SYDVKM come from the germline V gene.

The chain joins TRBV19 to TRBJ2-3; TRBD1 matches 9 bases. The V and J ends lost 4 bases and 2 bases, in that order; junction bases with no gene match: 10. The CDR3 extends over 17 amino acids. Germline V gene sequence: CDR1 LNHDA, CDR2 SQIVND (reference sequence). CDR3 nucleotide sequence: TGTGCCAGTAGTACCTACGGGACAGGGCGGGTCACAGATACGCAGTATTTT. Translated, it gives CASSTYGTGRVTDTQYF.

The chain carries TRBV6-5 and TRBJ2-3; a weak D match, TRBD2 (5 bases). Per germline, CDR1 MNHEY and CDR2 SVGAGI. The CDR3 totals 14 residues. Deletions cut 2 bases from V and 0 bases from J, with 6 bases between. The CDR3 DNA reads TGTGCCAGCAGTTACCGGACTAGCACAGATACGCAGTATTTT. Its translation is CASSYRTSTDTQYF.

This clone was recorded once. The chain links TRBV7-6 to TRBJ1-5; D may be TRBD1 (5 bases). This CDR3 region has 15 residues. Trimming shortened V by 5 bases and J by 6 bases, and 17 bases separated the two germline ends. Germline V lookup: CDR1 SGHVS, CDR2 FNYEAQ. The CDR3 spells CASSPGGGIGQPQHF. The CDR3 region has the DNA TGTGCCAGCAGCCCAGGCGGGGGAATCGGTCAGCCCCAGCATTTT.

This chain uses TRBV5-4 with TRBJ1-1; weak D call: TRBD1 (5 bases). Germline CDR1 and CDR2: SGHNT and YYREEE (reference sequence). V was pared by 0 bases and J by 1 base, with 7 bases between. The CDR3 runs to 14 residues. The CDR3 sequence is CASSLAGGNTEAFF. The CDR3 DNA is TGTGCCAGCAGCTTGGCCGGGGGGAACACTGAAGCTTTCTTT.